This T cell receptor (beta chain) originates from a study of neoadjuvant anti-PD-1 for oral cavity cancer. Data came from immunoSEQ multiplex PCR; TCRdb stores just in-frame clones and leaves some out. This table has 75,000 to 100,000 clones, around 80% appearing once. The patients had HPV-negative, locally advanced oral cavity squamous cell carcinoma. This clone occurred a few times. The CDR3 covers 14 residues. Germline lookup yields CDR1 SNHLY and CDR2 FYNNEI. V lost 7 bases and J 0 bases, leaving 10 bases between the germline ends. This receptor was identified in a person aged 40 to 85 with oral cavity squamous cell carcinoma. The rearrangement joins TRBV2 to TRBJ1-5, with unresolved D. The material was PBMCs, obtained before nivolumab (anti-PD-1) treatment. The CDR3 nucleotides read TGTGCCAGCAAAATGGACCTTAGCAATCAGCCCCAGCATTTT. Amino acid sequence: CASKMDLSNQPQHF.